The present T cell receptor beta chain was sequenced within a study of CD8+CD57+ T cells in acquired aplastic anemia. The wider study: The study obtained an average of around 2.9 ug of DNA from sorted CD4+ and CD8+ cells.

CDR1 is SGHNT and CDR2 is YYREEE in the germline V gene (reference sequence). The CDR3 has 15 residues. Trimming cost V 4 bases and J 2 bases, with 16 bases left between them. Genomic DNA was employed as the template in profiling TCR beta VDJ and CDR3. MiXCR, applied by TCRdb to the reads, yields one record per CDR3 protein. The table shows about 180,000 distinct CDR3 sequences, with roughly 50% occurring only once. There are many counts of this clonotype. Patients included in sequencing had previously demonstrated CD8+CD57+ cell expansion by flow cytometry. Diagnosis of severe acquired aplastic anemia applied to all patients.

Source material: sorted CD4+, CD8+, or CD8+CD57+ T cells (not recorded which) from PBMCs. The sequence derives from a human donor with aplastic anemia. The rearrangement joins TRBV5-4 to TRBJ2-7, with unresolved D. The CDR3, as DNA: TGTGCCAGCAGCAAGCAGAACGCGGCAACCTACGAGCAGTACTTC. The encoded protein is CASSKQNAATYEQYF.